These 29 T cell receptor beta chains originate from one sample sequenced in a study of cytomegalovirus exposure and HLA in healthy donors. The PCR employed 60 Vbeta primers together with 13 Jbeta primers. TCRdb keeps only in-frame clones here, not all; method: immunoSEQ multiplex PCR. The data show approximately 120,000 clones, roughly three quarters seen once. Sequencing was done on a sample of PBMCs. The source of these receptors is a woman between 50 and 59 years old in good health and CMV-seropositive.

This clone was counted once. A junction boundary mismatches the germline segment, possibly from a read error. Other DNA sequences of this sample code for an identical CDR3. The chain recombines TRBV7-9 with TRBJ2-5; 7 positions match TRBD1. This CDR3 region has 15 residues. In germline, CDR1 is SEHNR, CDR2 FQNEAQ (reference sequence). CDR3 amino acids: CASSPSGQRREAQYF. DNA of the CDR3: TGTGCCAGCAGTCCATCGGGACAGAGGAGAGAGGCCCAGTACTTC.

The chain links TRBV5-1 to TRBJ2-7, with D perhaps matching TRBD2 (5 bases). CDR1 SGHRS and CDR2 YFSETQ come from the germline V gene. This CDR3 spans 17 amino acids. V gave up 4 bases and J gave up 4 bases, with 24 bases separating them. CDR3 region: CASSPTERVEAPYEQYF. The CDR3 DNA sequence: TGCGCCAGCAGCCCGACGGAGAGGGTTGAGGCTCCATACGAGCAGTACTTC.

Here the CDR3 reads CASSYSLAEPNEKLFF. The DNA for the CDR3 is TGTGCCAGCAGTTACTCCCTGGCGGAACCGAATGAAAAACTGTTTTTT. The chain links TRBV6-6 to TRBJ1-4; no reliable D call. The V gene's germline CDR1 is MNHNY and CDR2 SVGAGI (reference sequence). V lost 0 bases and J 5 bases, leaving 13 bases between the germline ends. The CDR3 loop spans 16 amino acids.

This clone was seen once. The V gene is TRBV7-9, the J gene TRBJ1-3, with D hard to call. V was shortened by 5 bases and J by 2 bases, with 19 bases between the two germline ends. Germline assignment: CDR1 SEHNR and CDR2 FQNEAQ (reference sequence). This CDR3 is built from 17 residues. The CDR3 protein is CASSQIQHAEAGNTIYF. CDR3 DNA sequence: TGTGCCAGCAGCCAGATACAACACGCCGAGGCTGGAAACACCATATATTTT.

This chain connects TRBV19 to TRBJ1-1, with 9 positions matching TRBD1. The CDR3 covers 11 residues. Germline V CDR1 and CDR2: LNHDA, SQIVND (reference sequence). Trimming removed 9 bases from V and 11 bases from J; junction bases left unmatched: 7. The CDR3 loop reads CASLRDREAFF. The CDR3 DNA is TGTGCCAGCTTACGGGACAGGGAGGCTTTCTTT.

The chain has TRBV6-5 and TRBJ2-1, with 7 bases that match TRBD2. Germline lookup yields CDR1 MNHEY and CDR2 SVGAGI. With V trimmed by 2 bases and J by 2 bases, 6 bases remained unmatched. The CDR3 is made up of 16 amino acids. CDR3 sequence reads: CASSYGGSGAYNEQFF. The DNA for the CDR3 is TGTGCCAGCAGTTACGGCGGGAGTGGGGCCTACAATGAGCAGTTCTTC.

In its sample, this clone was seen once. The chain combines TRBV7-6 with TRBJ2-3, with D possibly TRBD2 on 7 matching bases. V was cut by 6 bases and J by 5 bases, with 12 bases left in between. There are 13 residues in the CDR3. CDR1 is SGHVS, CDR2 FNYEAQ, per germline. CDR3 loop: CASRGGPKDTQYF. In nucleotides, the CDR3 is TGTGCCAGCAGGGGGGGGCCGAAAGATACGCAGTATTTT.

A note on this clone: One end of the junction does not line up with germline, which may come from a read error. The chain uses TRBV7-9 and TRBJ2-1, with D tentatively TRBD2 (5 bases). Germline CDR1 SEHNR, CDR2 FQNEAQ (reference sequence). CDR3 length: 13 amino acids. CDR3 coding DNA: TGTTCCAGCAGCTTAGCGCACTGGAATGAGCAGTTCTTC. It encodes CSSSLAHWNEQFF.

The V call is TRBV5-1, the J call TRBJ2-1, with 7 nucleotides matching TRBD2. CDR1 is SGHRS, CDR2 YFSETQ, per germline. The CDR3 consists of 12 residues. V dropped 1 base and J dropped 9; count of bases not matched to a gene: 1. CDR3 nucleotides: TGCGCCAGCAGCTTGACGGGGGGTGAGCAGTTCTTC. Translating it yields CASSLTGGEQFF.

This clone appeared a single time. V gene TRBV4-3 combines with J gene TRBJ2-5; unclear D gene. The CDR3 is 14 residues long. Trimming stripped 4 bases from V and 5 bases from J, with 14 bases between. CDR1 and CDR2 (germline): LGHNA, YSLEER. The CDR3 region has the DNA TGCGCCAGCAGCCCCTTGGGCAGGTCGGAGACCCAGTACTTC. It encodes CASSPLGRSETQYF.

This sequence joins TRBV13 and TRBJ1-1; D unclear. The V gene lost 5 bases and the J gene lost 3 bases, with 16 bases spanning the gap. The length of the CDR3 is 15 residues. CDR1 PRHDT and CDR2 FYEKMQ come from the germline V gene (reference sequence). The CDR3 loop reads CASSVFPGSDTEAFF. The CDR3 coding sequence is TGTGCCAGCAGCGTCTTTCCGGGGAGCGACACTGAAGCTTTCTTT.

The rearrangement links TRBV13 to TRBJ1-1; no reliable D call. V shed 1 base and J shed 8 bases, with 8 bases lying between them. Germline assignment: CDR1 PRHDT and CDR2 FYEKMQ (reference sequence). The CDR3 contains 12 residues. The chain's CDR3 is CASSLARIEAFF. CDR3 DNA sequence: TGTGCCAGCAGCTTAGCCAGGATCGAAGCTTTCTTT. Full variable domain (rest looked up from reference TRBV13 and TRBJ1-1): AAGVIQSPRHLIKEKRETATLKCYPIPRHDTVYWYQQGPGQDPQFLISFYEKMQSDKGSIPDRFSAQQFSDYHSELNMSSLELGDSALYFCASSLARIEAFFGQGTRLTVV.

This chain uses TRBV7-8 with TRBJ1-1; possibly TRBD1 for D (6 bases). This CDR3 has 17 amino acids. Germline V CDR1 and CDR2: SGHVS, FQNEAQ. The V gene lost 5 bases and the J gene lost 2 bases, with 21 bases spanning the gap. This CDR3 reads CASSPSISDSYNTEAFF. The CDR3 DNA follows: TGTGCCAGCAGCCCATCGATCTCGGACAGCTACAACACTGAAGCTTTCTTT. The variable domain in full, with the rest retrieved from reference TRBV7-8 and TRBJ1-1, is GAGVSQSPRYKVAKRGQDVALRCDPISGHVSLFWYQQALGQGPEFLTYFQNEAQLDKSGLPSDRFFAERPEGSVSTLKIQRTQQEDSAVYLCASSPSISDSYNTEAFFGQGTRLTVV.

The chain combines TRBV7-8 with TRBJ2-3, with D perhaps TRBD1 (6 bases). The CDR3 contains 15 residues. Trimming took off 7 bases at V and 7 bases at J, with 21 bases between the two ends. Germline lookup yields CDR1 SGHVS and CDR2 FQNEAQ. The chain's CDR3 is CASTEHQGPTNTQYF. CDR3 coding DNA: TGTGCCAGCACCGAGCACCAGGGGCCGACGAATACGCAGTATTTT.

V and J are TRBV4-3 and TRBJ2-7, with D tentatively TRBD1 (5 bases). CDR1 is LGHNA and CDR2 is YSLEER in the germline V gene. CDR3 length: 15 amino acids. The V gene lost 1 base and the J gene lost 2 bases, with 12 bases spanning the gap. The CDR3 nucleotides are TGCGCCAGCAGCCAAGGGGTTAGGGGCACCTACGAGCAGTACTTC. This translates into CASSQGVRGTYEQYF.

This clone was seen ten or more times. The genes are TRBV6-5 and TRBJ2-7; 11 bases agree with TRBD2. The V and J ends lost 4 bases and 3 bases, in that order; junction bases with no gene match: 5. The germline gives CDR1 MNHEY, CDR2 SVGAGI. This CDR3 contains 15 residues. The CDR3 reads CASSSSSGGNYEQYF. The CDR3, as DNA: TGTGCCAGCAGTTCCTCTAGCGGGGGGAACTACGAGCAGTACTTC.

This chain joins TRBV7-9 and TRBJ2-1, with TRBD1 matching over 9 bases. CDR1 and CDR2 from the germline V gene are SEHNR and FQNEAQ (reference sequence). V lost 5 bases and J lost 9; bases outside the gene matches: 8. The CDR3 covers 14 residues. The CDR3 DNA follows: TGTGCCAGCAGCGCACAGGGGGCGCTCAGTGAGCAGTTCTTC. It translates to CASSAQGALSEQFF.

CDR3 in DNA: TGTGCCACCAGCAGAGATAAGGGGACAGCTTACGAGCAGTACTTC. Translated, it gives CATSRDKGTAYEQYF. This chain links TRBV15 with TRBJ2-7; TRBD1 aligns across 7 bases. The germline gives CDR1 LNHNV, CDR2 YYDKDF (reference sequence). After removal of 0 bases from V and 4 bases from J, the junction contained 6 bases not matched to a gene. CDR3 length: 15 amino acids.

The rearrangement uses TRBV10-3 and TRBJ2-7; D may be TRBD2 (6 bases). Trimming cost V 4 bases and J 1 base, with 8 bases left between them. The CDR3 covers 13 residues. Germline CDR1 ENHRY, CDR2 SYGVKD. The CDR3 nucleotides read TGTGCCATCAGTGTGACTAGTTCCTACGAGCAGTACTTC. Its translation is CAISVTSSYEQYF.

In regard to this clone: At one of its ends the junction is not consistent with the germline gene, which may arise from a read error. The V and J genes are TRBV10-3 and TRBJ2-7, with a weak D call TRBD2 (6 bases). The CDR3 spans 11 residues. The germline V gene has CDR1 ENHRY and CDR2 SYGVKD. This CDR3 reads CASRDSHEQYF. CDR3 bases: TGTGCCAGCCGGGACTCCCACGAGCAGTACTTC.

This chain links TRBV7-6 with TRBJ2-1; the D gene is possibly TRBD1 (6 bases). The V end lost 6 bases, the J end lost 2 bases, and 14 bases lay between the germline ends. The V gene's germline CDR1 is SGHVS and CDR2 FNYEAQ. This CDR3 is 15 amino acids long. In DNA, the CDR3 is TGTGCCAGCAGATCCGGGACAAATGCCTACAATGAGCAGTTCTTC. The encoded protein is CASRSGTNAYNEQFF.

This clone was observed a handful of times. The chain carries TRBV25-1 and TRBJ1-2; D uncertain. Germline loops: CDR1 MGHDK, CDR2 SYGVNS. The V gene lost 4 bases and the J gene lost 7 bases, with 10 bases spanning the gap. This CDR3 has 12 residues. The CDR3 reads CASSGASGGYTF. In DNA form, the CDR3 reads TGTGCCAGCAGTGGTGCCTCGGGTGGCTACACCTTC.

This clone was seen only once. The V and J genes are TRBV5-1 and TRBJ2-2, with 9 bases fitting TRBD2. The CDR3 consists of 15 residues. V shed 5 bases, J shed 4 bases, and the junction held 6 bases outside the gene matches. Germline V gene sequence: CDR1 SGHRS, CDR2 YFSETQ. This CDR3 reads CASSHSGSGTGELFF. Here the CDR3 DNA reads TGCGCCAGCAGTCATAGCGGGAGTGGCACCGGGGAGCTGTTTTTT. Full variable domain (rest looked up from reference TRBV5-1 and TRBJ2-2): KAGVTQTPRYLIKTRGQQVTLSCSPISGHRSVSWYQQTPGQGLQFLFEYFSETQRNKGNFPGRFSGRQFSNSRSEMNVSTLELGDSALYLCASSHSGSGTGELFFGEGSRLTVL.

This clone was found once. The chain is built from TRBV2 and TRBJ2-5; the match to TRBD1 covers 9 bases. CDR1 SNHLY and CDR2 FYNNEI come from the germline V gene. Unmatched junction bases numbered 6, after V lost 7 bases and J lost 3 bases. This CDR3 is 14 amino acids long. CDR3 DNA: TGTGCCAGCAAGCCCGGACAGGGGAAAGAGACCCAGTACTTC. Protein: CASKPGQGKETQYF.

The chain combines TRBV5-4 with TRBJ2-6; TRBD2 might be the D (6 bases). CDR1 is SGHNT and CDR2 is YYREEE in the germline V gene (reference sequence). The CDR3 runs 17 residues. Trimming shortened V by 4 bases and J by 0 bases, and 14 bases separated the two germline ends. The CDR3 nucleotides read TGTGCCAGCAGCCTCCGGGACTGGAGCTCTGGGGCCAACGTCCTGACTTTC. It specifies CASSLRDWSSGANVLTF.

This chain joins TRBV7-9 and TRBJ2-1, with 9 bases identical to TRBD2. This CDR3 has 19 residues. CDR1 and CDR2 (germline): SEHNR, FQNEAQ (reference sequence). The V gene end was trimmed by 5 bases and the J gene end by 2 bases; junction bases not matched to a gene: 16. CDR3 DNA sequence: TGTGCCAGCAGCCCTCTCTCGGGTCGCGGGAGGGACCCCTACAATGAGCAGTTCTTC. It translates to CASSPLSGRGRDPYNEQFF. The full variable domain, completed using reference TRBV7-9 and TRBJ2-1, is DTGVSQNPRHKITKRGQNVTFRCDPISEHNRLYWYRQTLGQGPEFLTYFQNEAQLEKSRLLSDRFSAERPKGSFSTLEIQRTEQGDSAMYLCASSPLSGRGRDPYNEQFFGPGTRLTVL.

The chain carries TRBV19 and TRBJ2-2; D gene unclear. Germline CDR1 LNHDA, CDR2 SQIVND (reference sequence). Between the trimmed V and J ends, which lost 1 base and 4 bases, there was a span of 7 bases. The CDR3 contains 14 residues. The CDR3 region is CASSIGPITGELFF. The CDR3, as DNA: TGTGCCAGTAGTATAGGCCCTATCACCGGGGAGCTGTTTTTT.

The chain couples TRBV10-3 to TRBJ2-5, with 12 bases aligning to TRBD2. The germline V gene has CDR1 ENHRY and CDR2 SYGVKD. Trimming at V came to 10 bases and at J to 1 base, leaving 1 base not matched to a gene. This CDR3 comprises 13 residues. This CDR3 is CATGLAGQETQYF. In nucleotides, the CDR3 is TGTGCCACGGGACTAGCGGGCCAAGAGACCCAGTACTTC.

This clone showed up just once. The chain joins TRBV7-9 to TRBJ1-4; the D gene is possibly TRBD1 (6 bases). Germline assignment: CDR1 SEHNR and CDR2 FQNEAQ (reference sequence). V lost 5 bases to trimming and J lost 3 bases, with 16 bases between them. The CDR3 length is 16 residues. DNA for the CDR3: TGTGCCAGCAGCCTTGTGGGGGCAGGGGCTAATGAAAAACTGTTTTTT. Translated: CASSLVGAGANEKLFF.